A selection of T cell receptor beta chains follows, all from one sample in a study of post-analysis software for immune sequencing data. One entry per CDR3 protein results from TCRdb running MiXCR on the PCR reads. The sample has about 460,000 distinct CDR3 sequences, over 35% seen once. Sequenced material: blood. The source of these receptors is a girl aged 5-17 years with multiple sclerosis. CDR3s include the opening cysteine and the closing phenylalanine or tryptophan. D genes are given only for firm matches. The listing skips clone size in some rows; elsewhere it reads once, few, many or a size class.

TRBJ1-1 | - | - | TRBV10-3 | CAISGDTEGEAFF | TGTGCCATCAGTGGCGACACGGAGGGTGAAGCTTTCTTT
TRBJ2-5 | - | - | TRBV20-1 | CSAYSETQYF | TGCAGTGCTTATAGTGAGACCCAGTACTTC
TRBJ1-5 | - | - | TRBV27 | CASSLRGDASNQPQHF | TGTGCCAGCAGTTTAAGAGGGGATGCAAGCAATCAGCCCCAGCATTTT
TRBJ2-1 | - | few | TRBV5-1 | CASSLDRPGNEQFF | TGCGCCAGCAGCTTAGACAGGCCTGGCAATGAGCAGTTCTTC
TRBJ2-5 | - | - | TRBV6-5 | CASSYGSLAYEQYF | TGTGCCAGCAGTTACGGCAGCTTGGCATATGAGCAGTACTTC
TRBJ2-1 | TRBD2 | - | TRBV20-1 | CSASPGTSAIHSEQFF | TGCAGTGCTAGTCCCGGGACTAGCGCTATTCACAGTGAGCAGTTCTTC
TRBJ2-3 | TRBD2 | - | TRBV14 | CASSRRLAGGSDTQYF | TGTGCCAGCAGCCGACGACTAGCGGGAGGGTCAGATACGCAGTATTTT
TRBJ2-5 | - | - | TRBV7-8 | CASSQQRTMYQETQYF | TGTGCCAGCAGCCAGCAACGGACGATGTACCAAGAGACCCAGTACTTC
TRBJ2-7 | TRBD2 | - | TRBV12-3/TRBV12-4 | CASSLSSGKSGEQYF | TGTGCCAGCAGTTTGTCTAGCGGGAAGAGTGGGGAGCAGTACTTC
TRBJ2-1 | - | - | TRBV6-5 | CASRKEGVEDDEQFF | TGTGCCAGCAGGAAAGAAGGCGTTGAGGACGATGAGCAGTTCTTC
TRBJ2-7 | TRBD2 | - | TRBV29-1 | CSVETSGTPYEQYF | TGCAGCGTTGAGACTAGCGGGACTCCCTACGAGCAGTACTTC
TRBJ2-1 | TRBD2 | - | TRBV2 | CASSEAFGRALDEQFF | TGTGCCAGCAGTGAAGCATTCGGGAGGGCCTTGGATGAGCAGTTCTTC
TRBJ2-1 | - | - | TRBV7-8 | CASSLKGGLYNEQFF | TGTGCCAGCAGCTTAAAGGGGGGCCTTTACAATGAGCAGTTCTTC
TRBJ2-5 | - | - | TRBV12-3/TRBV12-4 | CASKTSWESETQYF | TGTGCCAGCAAGACGTCGTGGGAGTCAGAGACCCAGTACTTC
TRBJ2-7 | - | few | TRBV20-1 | CSARNNYEQYF | TGCAGTGCTAGAAACAACTACGAGCAGTACTTC
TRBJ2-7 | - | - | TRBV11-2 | CASEGQVWYEQYF | TGTGCCAGCGAGGGGCAGGTTTGGTACGAGCAGTACTTC
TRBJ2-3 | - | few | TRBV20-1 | CSAAGPRSADTQYF | TGCAGTGCGGCCGGACCCCGGTCTGCAGATACGCAGTATTTT
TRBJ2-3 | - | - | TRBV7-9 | CASSLMWAGTTDTQYF | TGTGCCAGCAGCTTAATGTGGGCCGGAACGACAGATACGCAGTATTTT
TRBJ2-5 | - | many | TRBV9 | CASSLQGRQETQYF | TGTGCCAGCAGCCTCCAAGGGCGGCAAGAGACCCAGTACTTC
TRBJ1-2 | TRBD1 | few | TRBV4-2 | CASSQDLGQGSGYTF | TGTGCCAGCAGCCAAGATCTTGGACAGGGGTCTGGCTACACCTTC
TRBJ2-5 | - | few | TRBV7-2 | CASSRGDRLQYF | TGTGCCAGCAGTCGCGGGGACCGACTCCAGTACTTC
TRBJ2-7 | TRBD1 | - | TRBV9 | CASSADRGLGYEQYF | TGTGCCAGCAGCGCCGACAGGGGGCTGGGATACGAGCAGTACTTC
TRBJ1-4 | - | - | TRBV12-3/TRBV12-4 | CASSRRAQKRFF | TGTGCCAGCAGCCGCCGGGCACAAAAACGGTTTTTT
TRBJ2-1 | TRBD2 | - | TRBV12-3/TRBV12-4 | CASSFSAAGGTEQFF | TGTGCCAGCAGTTTTTCCGCCGCGGGAGGGACTGAGCAGTTCTTC
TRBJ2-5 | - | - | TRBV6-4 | CASRTTSVNEQYF | TGTGCCAGCCGAACAACTAGTGTCAATGAGCAGTACTTC
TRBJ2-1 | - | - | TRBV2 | CASSGLRATYNEQFF | TGTGCCAGCAGTGGGTTACGGGCCACCTACAATGAGCAGTTCTTC
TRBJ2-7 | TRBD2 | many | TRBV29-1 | CSVVSGRATYEQYF | TGCAGCGTTGTAAGCGGGAGGGCCACCTACGAGCAGTACTTC
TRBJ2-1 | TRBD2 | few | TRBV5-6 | CASSLFGRYNEQFF | TGTGCCAGCAGCTTATTCGGGAGGTACAATGAGCAGTTCTTC
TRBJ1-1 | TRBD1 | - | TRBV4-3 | CASSQTPGQGSKAFF | TGCGCCAGCAGCCAAACTCCGGGACAGGGCAGTAAAGCTTTCTTT